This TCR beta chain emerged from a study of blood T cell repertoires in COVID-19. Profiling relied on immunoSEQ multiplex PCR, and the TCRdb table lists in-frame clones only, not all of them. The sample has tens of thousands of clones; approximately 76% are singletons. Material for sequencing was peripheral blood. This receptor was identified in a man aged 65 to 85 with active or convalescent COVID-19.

The CDR3 loop reads CASGHPLTLSGYTF. CDR3 in DNA: TGCGCCAGCGGACATCCCCTCACTTTATCTGGCTACACCTTC. The chain uses TRBV10-1 and TRBJ1-2, with D possibly TRBD1 on 5 matching bases. The ends were cut back, 8 bases at V and 7 bases at J, with 20 bases in the middle. Germline CDR1 is WNHNN and CDR2 is SYGVQD (reference sequence). This CDR3 spans 14 amino acids.